A selection of T cell receptor beta chains follows, all from one sample in a study of regulatory T cells in long-lasting Graves disease. TCRdb passed the multiplex PCR reads through MiXCR, listing each CDR3 protein once. Of roughly 500,000 distinct CDR3 sequences listed, 12% are singletons. This sample also appeared in a second study, on T cells in Graves' hyperthyroidism and ophthalmopathy.

Sequencing was performed on peripheral blood mononuclear cells (PBMCs), taken at new diagnosis, from a patient treated with antithyroid drugs. The receptors come from a woman in her 30s with Graves disease. The CDR3 runs from the conserved cysteine through the conserved F or W. A D gene is named only where the DNA matches it firmly. The size field is filled for only some rows; it gives once, few, many or a size class.

v_call	clone_size	d_call	j_call	cdr3_aa	cdr3_nt
TRBV2	many	TRBD1	TRBJ1-1	CASSWTGLDTEAFF	TGTGCCAGCAGCTGGACAGGGTTGGACACTGAAGCTTTCTTT
TRBV11-2	many	TRBD2	TRBJ2-3	CASSSIHSQLADDRDTQYF	TGTGCCAGCAGCTCTATCCACTCTCAACTAGCGGATGATAGAGATACGCAGTATTTT
TRBV6-1	many	.	TRBJ1-1	CASSARVNTEAFF	TGTGCCAGCAGTGCACGTGTGAACACTGAAGCTTTCTTT
TRBV6-1	many	.	TRBJ1-1	CASLSMNTEAFF	TGTGCCAGCCTGAGTATGAACACTGAAGCTTTCTTT
TRBV11-3	many	.	TRBJ2-5	CASSPQGLETQYF	TGTGCCAGCAGCCCCCAGGGTTTGGAGACCCAGTACTTC
TRBV6-5	.	.	TRBJ2-5	CASSNSLGQETQYF	TGTGCCAGCAGTAACTCCTTGGGGCAAGAGACCCAGTACTTC
TRBV7-2	.	TRBD1	TRBJ1-1	CASSWGQANTEAFF	TGTGCCAGCAGCTGGGGACAGGCCAACACTGAAGCTTTCTTT
TRBV2	many	.	TRBJ1-6	CASSLGTYNSPLHF	TGTGCCAGCAGCCTCGGGACTTATAATTCACCCCTCCACTTT
TRBV7-8	many	TRBD2	TRBJ2-1	CASSLEGAGDFNEQFF	TGTGCCAGCAGCTTGGAGGGTGCGGGAGACTTCAATGAGCAGTTCTTC
TRBV10-2	many	TRBD2	TRBJ2-7	CASKIGLAGNYEQYF	TGCGCCAGCAAGATTGGACTAGCGGGAAACTACGAGCAGTACTTC
TRBV6-5	many	.	TRBJ2-2	CASSFGTTGTGELFF	TGTGCCAGCAGTTTCGGGACCACAGGCACCGGGGAGCTGTTTTTT
TRBV5-1	.	TRBD1	TRBJ2-2	CASSWDSHTGELFF	TGCGCCAGCTCCTGGGACAGCCACACCGGGGAGCTGTTTTTT
TRBV4-3	.	.	TRBJ2-1	CASSAGRSNEQFF	TGCGCCAGCAGCGCGGGAAGAAGCAATGAGCAGTTCTTC
TRBV24-1	.	.	TRBJ2-1	CATSDFPGAGLDEQFF	TGTGCCACCAGTGATTTTCCGGGGGCGGGTTTGGATGAGCAGTTCTTC
TRBV6-2/TRBV6-3	.	.	TRBJ2-1	CASSEQRSYNEQFF	TGTGCCAGCAGTGAGCAGCGCTCCTACAATGAGCAGTTCTTC
TRBV6-5	many	TRBD1	TRBJ2-5	CASSWDRVQETQYF	TGTGCCAGCAGTTGGGACAGGGTCCAAGAGACCCAGTACTTC
TRBV12-3/TRBV12-4	many	.	TRBJ1-5	CASAGQPYSNQPQHF	TGTGCCAGCGCGGGGCAGCCATATAGCAATCAGCCCCAGCATTTT
TRBV7-9	many	.	TRBJ2-1	CASSLVVGLGEQFF	TGTGCCAGCAGCTTAGTGGTGGGGCTAGGTGAGCAGTTCTTC
TRBV7-9	few	TRBD1	TRBJ1-1	CASSRPGTASSEAFF	TGTGCCAGCAGCCGTCCCGGGACAGCGAGCTCTGAAGCTTTCTTT
TRBV30	many	TRBD1	TRBJ1-3	CAWRLDRYSGNTIYF	TGTGCCTGGAGGCTGGACAGGTACTCTGGAAACACCATATATTTT
TRBV5-5	.	.	TRBJ1-1	CASSQQGPEAFF	TGTGCCAGCAGCCAACAGGGCCCTGAAGCTTTCTTT
TRBV2	few	.	TRBJ1-2	CASSEGSGTASRGYTF	TGTGCCAGCAGTGAAGGGAGCGGGACGGCTTCGCGTGGCTACACCTTC
TRBV12-3/TRBV12-4	many	TRBD2	TRBJ2-7	CASSSETSGRYYEQYF	TGTGCCAGCAGTTCGGAGACTAGCGGGAGGTACTACGAGCAGTACTTC
TRBV7-9	few	TRBD2	TRBJ2-1	CASSLGNVLSGVF	TGTGCCAGCAGCTTAGGGAATGTCCTCAGCGGGGTCTTC
TRBV27	many	TRBD2	TRBJ2-1	CASSLSSGLAGTNEQFF	TGTGCCAGCAGTTTATCGTCGGGACTAGCGGGAACGAATGAGCAGTTCTTC
TRBV11-2	few	.	TRBJ1-3	CASSLDRDTGNTIYF	TGTGCCAGCAGCTTAGATCGGGATACTGGAAACACCATATATTTT
TRBV28	many	.	TRBJ1-1	CASSSPGVNTEAFF	TGTGCCAGCAGTTCCCCGGGGGTGAACACTGAAGCTTTCTTT
TRBV19	.	TRBD1	TRBJ2-1	CASKAGTVYTEQFF	TGTGCCAGTAAAGCAGGGACAGTCTACACTGAGCAGTTCTTC
TRBV10-1	once	.	TRBJ1-1	CASRLDWNTEAFF	TGCGCCAGCAGACTAGATTGGAACACTGAAGCTTTCTTT
TRBV4-1	.	.	TRBJ1-2	CASSQVGAENYGYTF	TGCGCCAGCAGCCAAGTTGGGGCAGAGAACTATGGCTACACCTTC
TRBV7-2	.	TRBD2	TRBJ2-4	CASTGGAKNIQYF	TGTGCCAGCACGGGGGGAGCCAAAAACATTCAGTACTTC
TRBV27	many	.	TRBJ1-1	CASSLGGHTEAFF	TGTGCCAGCAGTTTGGGAGGACACACTGAAGCTTTCTTT
TRBV28	many	.	TRBJ2-3	CASGQLSTDTQYF	TGTGCCAGCGGACAGTTAAGCACAGATACGCAGTATTTT
TRBV5-6	many	.	TRBJ2-1	CASSSLESNEQFF	TGTGCCAGCAGCTCCTTAGAAAGCAATGAGCAGTTCTTC
TRBV24-1	few	.	TRBJ2-5	CATSSTANQETQYF	TGTGCCACCAGTTCGACGGCAAACCAAGAGACCCAGTACTTC
TRBV7-9	many	TRBD1	TRBJ1-2	CASSFGTVRTYGYTF	TGTGCCAGCAGCTTTGGGACAGTGAGAACCTATGGCTACACCTTC